The clone carrying this TCR beta chain was found a few times. Its antigen remains unidentified. The data are from a study of beta chain features in type 1 diabetes. The wider study: Investigators examined under 140 million sorted cells across all samples.

Expressed TCRB transcripts were sequenced because the entire RNA isolate underwent reverse transcription. There were approximately 3.7 million reads on average in the naive, central memory and regulatory T cell samples. Data came from immunoSEQ multiplex PCR; TCRdb stores just in-frame clones and leaves some out. The data contain 200,000 to 250,000 clones, around 13% of them singletons. Approximately 0.11 L of blood, on average, came from one heparinised draw per donor. This CDR3 has 14 amino acids. CDR1 and CDR2 from the germline V gene are SGHRS and YFSETQ. Trimming took off 0 bases at V and 0 bases at J, with 4 bases between the two ends. General study findings and limits: Shorter TCRB CDR3s, moderately but significantly so, were found in Type 1 diabetes patients in all four CD4+ subsets.

This chain uses TRBV5-1 with TRBJ1-3; D not resolved. Sequencing used naive CD4+ T cells from blood. The source of this sequence is a man in his thirties or forties with type 1 diabetes. The CDR3 protein is CASSLGDSGNTIYF. CDR3 DNA: TGCGCCAGCAGCTTGGGAGACTCTGGAAACACCATATATTTT.